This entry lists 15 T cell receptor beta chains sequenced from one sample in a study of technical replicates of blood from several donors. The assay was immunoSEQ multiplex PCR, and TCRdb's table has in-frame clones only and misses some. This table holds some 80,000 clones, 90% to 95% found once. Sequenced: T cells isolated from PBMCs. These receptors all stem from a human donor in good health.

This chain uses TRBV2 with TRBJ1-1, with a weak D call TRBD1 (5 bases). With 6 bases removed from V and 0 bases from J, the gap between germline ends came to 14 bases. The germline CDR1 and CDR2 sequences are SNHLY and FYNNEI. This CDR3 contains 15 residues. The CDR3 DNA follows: TGTGCCAGCAGGGGGGACTCGAGAATGAACACTGAAGCTTTCTTT. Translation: CASRGDSRMNTEAFF.

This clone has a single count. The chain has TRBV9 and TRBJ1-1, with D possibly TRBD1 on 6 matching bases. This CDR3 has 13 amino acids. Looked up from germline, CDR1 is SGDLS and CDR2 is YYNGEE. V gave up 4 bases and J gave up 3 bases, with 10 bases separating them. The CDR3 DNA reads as TGTGCCAGCAGCCGGTCAGGGGACACTGAAGCTTTCTTT. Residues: CASSRSGDTEAFF.

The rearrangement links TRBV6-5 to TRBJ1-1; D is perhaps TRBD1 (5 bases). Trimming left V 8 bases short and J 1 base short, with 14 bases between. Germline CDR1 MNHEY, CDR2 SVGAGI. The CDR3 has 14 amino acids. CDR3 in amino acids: CASFGGGENTEAFF. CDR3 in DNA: TGTGCCAGCTTCGGCGGGGGTGAGAACACTGAAGCTTTCTTT.

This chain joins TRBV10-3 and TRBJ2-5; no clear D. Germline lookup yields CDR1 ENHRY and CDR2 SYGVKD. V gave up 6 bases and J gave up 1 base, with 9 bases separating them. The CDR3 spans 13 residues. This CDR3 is CAIRQALQETQYF. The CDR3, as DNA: TGTGCCATCAGGCAGGCTCTCCAAGAGACCCAGTACTTC.

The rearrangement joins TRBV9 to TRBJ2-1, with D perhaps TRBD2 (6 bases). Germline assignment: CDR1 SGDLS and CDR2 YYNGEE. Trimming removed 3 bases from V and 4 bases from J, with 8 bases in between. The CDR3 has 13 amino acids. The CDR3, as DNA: TGTGCCAGCAGCGGCGGGGTTTACAATGAGCAGTTCTTC. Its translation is CASSGGVYNEQFF.

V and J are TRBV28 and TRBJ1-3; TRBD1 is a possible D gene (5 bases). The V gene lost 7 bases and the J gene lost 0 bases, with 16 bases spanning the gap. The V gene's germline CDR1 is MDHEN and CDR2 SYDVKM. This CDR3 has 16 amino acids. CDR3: CASKIPGLSSGNTIYF. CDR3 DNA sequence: TGTGCCAGCAAAATTCCGGGACTGAGCTCTGGAAACACCATATATTTT.

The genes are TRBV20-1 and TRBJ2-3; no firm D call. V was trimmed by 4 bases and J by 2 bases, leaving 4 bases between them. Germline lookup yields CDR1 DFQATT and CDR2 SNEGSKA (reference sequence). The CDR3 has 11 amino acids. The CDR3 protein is CSATITDTQYF. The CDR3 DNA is TGCAGTGCTACTATCACAGATACGCAGTATTTT.

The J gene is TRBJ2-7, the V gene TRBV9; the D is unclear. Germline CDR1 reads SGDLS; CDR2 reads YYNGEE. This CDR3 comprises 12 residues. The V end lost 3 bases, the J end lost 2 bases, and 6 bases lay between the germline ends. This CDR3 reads CASSGTTYEQYF. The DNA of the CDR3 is TGTGCCAGCAGCGGAACTACCTACGAGCAGTACTTC.

CDR3 nucleotides: TGTGCCAGCAGCTCAGAGGGCGATCAGCCCCAGCATTTT. It specifies CASSSEGDQPQHF. V usage is TRBV11-2 and J usage is TRBJ1-5, with D hard to call. This CDR3 has 13 residues. From germline, CDR1 is SGHAT and CDR2 FQNNGV. Between the trimmed V and J ends, which lost 4 bases and 5 bases, there was a span of 9 bases.

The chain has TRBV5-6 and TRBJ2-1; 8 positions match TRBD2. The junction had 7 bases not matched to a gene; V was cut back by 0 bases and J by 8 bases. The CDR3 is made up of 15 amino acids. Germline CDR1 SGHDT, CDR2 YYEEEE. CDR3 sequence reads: CASSLVREGSDEQFF. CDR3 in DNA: TGTGCCAGCAGCTTGGTCCGGGAGGGCTCCGATGAGCAGTTCTTC.

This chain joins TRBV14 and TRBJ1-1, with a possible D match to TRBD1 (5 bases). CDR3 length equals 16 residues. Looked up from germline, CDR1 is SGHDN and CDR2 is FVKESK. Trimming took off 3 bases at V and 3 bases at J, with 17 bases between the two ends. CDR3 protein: CASSQKQVFIYTEAFF. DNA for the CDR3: TGTGCCAGCAGCCAGAAACAGGTATTCATATACACTGAAGCTTTCTTT.

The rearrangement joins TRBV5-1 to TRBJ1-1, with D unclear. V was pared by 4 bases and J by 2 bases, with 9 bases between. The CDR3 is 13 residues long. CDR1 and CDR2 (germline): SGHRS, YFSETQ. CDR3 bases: TGCGCCAGCAGCCCGCGGCCCAACACTGAAGCTTTCTTT. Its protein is CASSPRPNTEAFF.

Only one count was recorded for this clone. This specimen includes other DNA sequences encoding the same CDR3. The CDR3 reads CASSLAGGWETQYF. CDR3 nucleotides: TGTGCCAGCAGCCTGGCAGGGGGCTGGGAGACCCAGTACTTC. The chain carries TRBV7-2 and TRBJ2-5, with 8 bases matching TRBD1. The CDR3 covers 14 residues. With V trimmed by 5 bases and J by 5 bases, 7 bases remained unmatched. Germline values: CDR1 SGHTA, CDR2 FQGNSA.

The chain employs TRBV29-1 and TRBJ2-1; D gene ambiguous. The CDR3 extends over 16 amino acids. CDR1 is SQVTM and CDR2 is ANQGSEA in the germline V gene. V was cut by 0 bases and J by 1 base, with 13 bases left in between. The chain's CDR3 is CSVEDAGQLSYNEQFF. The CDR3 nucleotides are TGCAGCGTTGAAGACGCAGGCCAACTTTCCTACAATGAGCAGTTCTTC.

The CDR3 nucleotides are TGTGCCAGCAGTTTTGTCAGGGGCAATCAGCCCCAGCATTTT. This codes for CASSFVRGNQPQHF. The chain joins TRBV28 to TRBJ1-5; D perhaps matches TRBD1 (5 bases). V was clipped by 3 bases and J by 2 bases, with 8 bases between them. CDR3 length: 14 amino acids. Germline V lookup: CDR1 MDHEN, CDR2 SYDVKM.